These 15 T cell receptor beta chains originate from one sample sequenced in a study of glioma-infiltrating T cells after dendritic cell vaccination. Time point given: after dendritic cell vaccination, including at tumor progression/relapse. TCRdb's copy holds only in-frame clones and misses some; the assay was immunoSEQ multiplex PCR. The data contain about 63,000 clones, about 84% of them singletons. Here the sequenced sample was blood, taken after dendritic cell vaccination. These receptors were taken from a human donor with glioblastoma.

The rearrangement joins TRBV27 to TRBJ1-2, with 8 bases that match TRBD1. The ends lost 1 base at V and 7 bases at J; junction bases unmatched: 11. CDR1 and CDR2 from the germline V gene are MNHEY and SMNVEV (reference sequence). There are 16 residues in the CDR3. CDR3 nucleotides: TGTGCCAGCAGTTTATACGCCAGGGGGCAAATAGGTGGCTACACCTTC. This encodes CASSLYARGQIGGYTF.

This chain links TRBV7-9 with TRBJ2-3, with a weak D call TRBD2 (6 bases). Germline CDR1 is SEHNR and CDR2 is FQNEAQ (reference sequence). This CDR3 is 17 amino acids long. V lost 0 bases and J 0 bases, leaving 13 bases between the germline ends. The CDR3 reads CASSLAPGVTSTDTQYF. In DNA form, the CDR3 reads TGTGCCAGCAGCTTAGCCCCGGGGGTGACTAGCACAGATACGCAGTATTTT.

The rearrangement joins TRBV6-1 to TRBJ1-5, with TRBD1 matching 7 bases. Trimming cost V 8 bases and J 3 bases; bases outside gene matches: 7. This CDR3 is built from 14 residues. CDR1 and CDR2 from the germline V gene are MNHNS and SASEGT. In nucleotides, the CDR3 is TGTGCCAGCCTACGACAGGGACCCAATCAGCCCCAGCATTTT. Protein product: CASLRQGPNQPQHF.

The V gene is TRBV10-3, the J gene TRBJ1-2; D perhaps matches TRBD1 (5 bases). The V gene's germline CDR1 is ENHRY and CDR2 SYGVKD. The length of the CDR3 is 13 residues. V lost 4 bases to trimming and J lost 1 base, with 7 bases between them. Here the CDR3 reads CAISGQHNYGYTF. DNA for the CDR3: TGTGCCATCAGTGGACAGCATAACTATGGCTACACCTTC.

The chain recombines TRBV19 with TRBJ1-2; the D is unclear. This CDR3 has 10 residues. V lost 9 bases and J 6 bases, leaving 8 bases between the germline ends. Germline CDR1 reads LNHDA; CDR2 reads SQIVND (reference sequence). The CDR3 sequence: CASRYDGYTF. The CDR3 coding sequence is TGTGCCAGCCGGTATGATGGCTACACCTTC. The full variable domain, completed using reference TRBV19 and TRBJ1-2, is DGGITQSPKYLFRKEGQNVTLSCEQNLNHDAMYWYRQDPGQGLRLIYYSQIVNDFQKGDIAEGYSVSREKKESFPLTVTSAQKNPTAFYLCASRYDGYTFGSGTRLTVV.

The chain uses TRBV15 and TRBJ2-7; TRBD2 agrees at 8 bases. Germline CDR1 LNHNV, CDR2 YYDKDF (reference sequence). This CDR3 spans 13 amino acids. Trimming removed 0 bases from V and 6 bases from J; junction bases left unmatched: 1. The DNA of the CDR3 is TGTGCCACCAGCAGAGATCTAGCGGGCGAGCAGTACTTC. Amino acids: CATSRDLAGEQYF. The full variable domain, its missing parts supplied by reference TRBV15 and TRBJ2-7, is DAMVIQNPRYQVTQFGKPVTLSCSQTLNHNVMYWYQQKSSQAPKLLFHYYDKDFNNEADTPDNFQSRRPNTSFCFLDIRSPGLGDTAMYLCATSRDLAGEQYFGPGTRLTVT.

The V and J genes are TRBV9 and TRBJ2-1; 8 bases are a match to TRBD1. V shed 4 bases, J shed 1 base, and the junction held 4 bases outside the gene matches. The germline V gene has CDR1 SGDLS and CDR2 YYNGEE. This CDR3 region has 15 residues. The CDR3 region has the DNA TGTGCCAGCAGCTTACAGGGGGTTTCCTACAATGAGCAGTTCTTC. Its translation is CASSLQGVSYNEQFF.

CDR3 residues: CASSVVGTGVNYGYTF. In DNA form, the CDR3 reads TGTGCCAGCAGCGTGGTTGGGACAGGGGTAAACTATGGCTACACCTTC. The V and J genes are TRBV9 and TRBJ1-2; TRBD1 matches at 10 bases. Germline V gene lookup returns CDR1 SGDLS and CDR2 YYNGEE. V lost 2 bases to trimming and J lost 2 bases; unmatched junction nucleotides: 6. This CDR3 is built from 16 residues.

The rearrangement joins TRBV29-1 to TRBJ1-2; possibly TRBD1 for D (5 bases). The CDR3 runs to 14 residues. The V gene's germline CDR1 is SQVTM and CDR2 ANQGSEA. V dropped 4 bases and J dropped 0 bases, with 12 bases sitting between them. Here the CDR3 DNA reads TGCAGCGTTGCGGGGGGATTCCCTAACTATGGCTACACCTTC. It translates to CSVAGGFPNYGYTF.

The rearrangement uses TRBV19 and TRBJ1-2; D is ambiguous. V shed 3 bases and J shed 8 bases, with 19 bases lying between them. There are 15 residues in the CDR3. CDR1 and CDR2 from the germline V gene are LNHDA and SQIVND (reference sequence). CDR3 loop: CASSIPARESKGYTF. In DNA, the CDR3 is TGTGCCAGTAGTATCCCCGCTCGGGAGTCCAAGGGCTACACCTTC.

The rearrangement uses TRBV6-5 and TRBJ1-6, with 7 bases lining up with TRBD1. Germline CDR1 and CDR2: MNHEY and SVGAGI. After removal of 6 bases from V and 10 bases from J, the junction contained 9 bases not matched to a gene. This CDR3 is built from 14 residues. This CDR3 is CASRPGQVHSPLHF. The CDR3 DNA sequence: TGTGCCAGCAGGCCCGGACAGGTTCACTCACCCCTCCACTTT.

Only one count was recorded for this clone. This chain uses TRBV2 with TRBJ2-7; possibly TRBD1 for D (5 bases). The CDR3 sequence is 15 residues long. The ends were cut back, 6 bases at V and 3 bases at J, with 18 bases in the middle. Germline V gives CDR1 SNHLY, CDR2 FYNNEI. CDR3 nucleotides: TGTGCCAGCAGCACCGACAGAACTGGAAACTACGAGCAGTACTTC. It specifies CASSTDRTGNYEQYF.

This chain connects TRBV12-2 to TRBJ1-1; the table's D gene call, TRBD1, was not cross checked with the DNA. TRBV12-2 constitutes a pseudogene. The CDR3 sequence is 16 residues long. The DNA of the CDR3 is TGTGCAAGTCGCACCACCTCCAGAAGTTCAAACACTGAAGCTTTCTTT. The encoded protein is CASRTTSRSSNTEAFF.

The chain is built from TRBV28 and TRBJ1-2; 9 bases match TRBD1. Per germline, CDR1 MDHEN and CDR2 SYDVKM. The ends lost 4 bases at V and 6 bases at J; junction bases unmatched: 24. The CDR3 sequence is 20 residues long. The CDR3 protein is CASSSLGLAVQGAPEHGYTF. The DNA of the CDR3 is TGTGCCAGCAGTTCGCTCGGCTTGGCAGTACAGGGGGCCCCAGAACATGGCTACACCTTC.

The chain recombines TRBV9 with TRBJ2-3, with D possibly matching TRBD2 (6 bases). Germline assignment: CDR1 SGDLS and CDR2 YYNGEE. Trimming cost V 2 bases and J 5 bases, with 9 bases left between them. CDR3 length: 13 residues. The DNA for the CDR3 is TGTGCCAGCAGCGTGGGGGGAGGAGATACGCAGTATTTT. Translated: CASSVGGGDTQYF.